The source of this T cell receptor (beta chain) is a study of Tregs in tolerant kidney transplant recipients. General study findings and limits: Few patients were studied, so findings need validation in larger groups. Biological reproducibility was not directly addressed in this study.

Losses at the gene ends were 5 bases for V and 3 bases for J; bases not matched to a gene: 7. The CDR3 covers 14 residues. CDR1 LNHDA and CDR2 SQIVND come from the germline V gene (reference sequence). Related graft donors supplied nonmyeloablative bone marrow transplants, and mixed chimerism was transient. Unstimulated regulatory T cells (CD4+CD25+CD127-), CD4+CD25- non-regulatory cells, CD4 and CD8 cells were FACS-sorted from thawed PBMCs. Sequenced by immunoSEQ multiplex PCR; TCRdb stores in-frame clones only, minus some. This table holds approximately 24,000 clones. As concerns this clone: As yet, its antigen is unknown. The CDR3 end is not reached by the read, which stops 3 residues before it; the germline J gene fills it in.

This sequence originates from a human patient who received a combined kidney and bone marrow transplant. The T cells may come from the graft donor. Sequencing was performed on CD4+ T cells from blood (PBMCs), taken 6 months after the transplant. V usage is TRBV19 and J usage is TRBJ2-7, with TRBD1 matching 7 bases. The CDR3 sequence: CASSSQDRSYEQYF. The part of the CDR3 DNA that was read is TGTGCCAGTAGTTCCCAGGACAGGAGCTACGAG.